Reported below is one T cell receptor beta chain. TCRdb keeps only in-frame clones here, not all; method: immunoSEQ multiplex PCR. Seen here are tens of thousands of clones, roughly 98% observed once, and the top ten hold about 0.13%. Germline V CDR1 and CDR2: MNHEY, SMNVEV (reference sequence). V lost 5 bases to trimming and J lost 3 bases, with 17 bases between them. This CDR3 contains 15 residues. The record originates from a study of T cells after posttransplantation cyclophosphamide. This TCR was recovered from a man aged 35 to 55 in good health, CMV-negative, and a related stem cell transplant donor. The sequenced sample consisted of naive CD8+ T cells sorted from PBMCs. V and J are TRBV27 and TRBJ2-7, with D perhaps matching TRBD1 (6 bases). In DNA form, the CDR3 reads TGTGCCAGCAGTGGTGAGGGACACGACATCTACGAGCAGTACTTC. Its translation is CASSGEGHDIYEQYF.